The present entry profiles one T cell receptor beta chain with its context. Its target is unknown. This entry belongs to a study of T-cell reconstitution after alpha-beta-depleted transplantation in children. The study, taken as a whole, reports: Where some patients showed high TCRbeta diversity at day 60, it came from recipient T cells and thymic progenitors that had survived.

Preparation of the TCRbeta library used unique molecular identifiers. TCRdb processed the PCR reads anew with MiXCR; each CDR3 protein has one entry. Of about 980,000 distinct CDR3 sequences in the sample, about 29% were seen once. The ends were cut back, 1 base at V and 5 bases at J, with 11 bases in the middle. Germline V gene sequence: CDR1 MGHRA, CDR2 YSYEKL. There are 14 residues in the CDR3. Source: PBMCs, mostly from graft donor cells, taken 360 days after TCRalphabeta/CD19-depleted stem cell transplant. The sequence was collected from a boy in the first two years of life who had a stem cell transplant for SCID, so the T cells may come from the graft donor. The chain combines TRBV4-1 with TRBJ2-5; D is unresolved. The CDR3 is CASSQVWKRETQYF. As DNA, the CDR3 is TGCGCCAGCAGCCAAGTGTGGAAACGGGAGACCCAGTACTTC.